These T cell receptor beta chains were read from a single sample in a study of cytomegalovirus exposure and HLA in healthy donors. Sequencing was performed with immunoSEQ multiplex PCR; in TCRdb, only in-frame clones are kept and a portion is missing. The top ten clones hold approximately 0.98% of a sample with 160,000 or so clones, almost 85% of them seen once. The sequenced sample consisted of PBMCs. Receptors were obtained from a man aged 30 to 45 in good health and CMV-seronegative. Each CDR3 is given with its conserved first and last residue. A D gene is named only where the DNA matches it firmly. Size values are once, few and many counts, or a class for expanded clones, and some rows have none.

TRBV5-1	TRBJ1-1	NA	NA	TGCGCCAGCAGCATAACTGGGAACACTGAAGCTTTCTTT	CASSITGNTEAFF
TRBV5-1	TRBJ2-2	TRBD1	NA	TGCGCCAGCAGCAGCGGCAGGGGGTTCACCGGGGAGCTGTTTTTT	CASSSGRGFTGELFF
TRBV6-4	TRBJ2-1	TRBD1	NA	TGTGCCAGCAGAGACTCGACAGGGGCAGATGAGCAGTTCTTC	CASRDSTGADEQFF
TRBV27	TRBJ2-7	NA	NA	TGTGCCAGCAAGCAGGAGGGAACAGGCGGGCAGTACTTC	CASKQEGTGGQYF
TRBV18	TRBJ1-5	NA	NA	TGTGCCAGCTCACCACCTGTGGGCACGGGGTCTAGCAATCAGCCCCAGCATTTT	CASSPPVGTGSSNQPQHF
TRBV2	TRBJ2-7	TRBD1	NA	TGTGCCAGCAGTGAAACAGGGGGCTTTGGGTACGAGCAGTACTTC	CASSETGGFGYEQYF
TRBV11-1	TRBJ2-1	TRBD2	NA	TGTGCCAGCAGCTTGATAGCGGGAGCGGTTAATGAGCAGTTCTTC	CASSLIAGAVNEQFF
TRBV4-2	TRBJ1-6	NA	few	TGTGCCAGCAGCCAGAGGGCAGACTCACCCCTCCACTTT	CASSQRADSPLHF
TRBV4-1	TRBJ2-7	TRBD1	NA	TGCGCCAGCAGCCTCCCCGGGACAGACTCCTACGAGCAGTACTTC	CASSLPGTDSYEQYF
TRBV10-3	TRBJ2-5	TRBD2	NA	TGTGCCATCAGTGATATTTTGGGCAGGGAGGGATATGACCAAGAGACCCAGTACTTC	CAISDILGREGYDQETQYF
TRBV7-6	TRBJ2-7	TRBD1	NA	TGTGCCAGCAGCTTAAGAGGGACAGGGACTTACGAGCAGTACTTC	CASSLRGTGTYEQYF
TRBV7-8	TRBJ2-7	TRBD1	NA	TGTGCCAGCAGCTTAACGGGACAGGGATCGACGGAGCAGTACTTC	CASSLTGQGSTEQYF
TRBV2	TRBJ2-3	NA	NA	TGTGCCAGCAGTGACCCCGACAGGCAAAACACAGATACGCAGTATTTT	CASSDPDRQNTDTQYF
TRBV7-9	TRBJ2-2	TRBD1	NA	TGTGCCAGCAGCTCACCCAGAGGGATGGGGACAGGGAGTACCGGGGAGCTGTTTTTT	CASSSPRGMGTGSTGELFF
TRBV6-6	TRBJ2-1	TRBD2	NA	TGTGCCAGCAGTTATCTCGGGACTAATGAAGGCAATGAGCAGTTCTTC	CASSYLGTNEGNEQFF
TRBV7-8	TRBJ1-5	NA	NA	TGTGCCAGCAGCTTATCCCACACAGGGAAGGAACAGCCCCAGCATTTT	CASSLSHTGKEQPQHF
TRBV28	TRBJ1-2	NA	NA	TGTGCCAGCAGTTTTGTACAGAACTATGGCTACACCTTC	CASSFVQNYGYTF
TRBV10-1	TRBJ2-6	NA	NA	TGCGCCAGCAGTGAGTTTTTAGGGGGGGCAGGGTTTGGGGCCAACGTCCTGACTTTC	CASSEFLGGAGFGANVLTF
TRBV18	TRBJ2-7	TRBD2	NA	TGTGCCAGCTCACCACCGGCGGGGGGATTGCAGAGCTCCTACGAGCAGTACTTC	CASSPPAGGLQSSYEQYF
TRBV5-4	TRBJ1-3	TRBD1	NA	TGTGCCAGCAGCCTGGGGACAGGGGGTTCCCTCTCTGGAAACACCATATATTTT	CASSLGTGGSLSGNTIYF
TRBV19	TRBJ1-1	NA	few	TGTGCCAGTAGTATTGGTAGCAGAATGAACACTGAAGCTTTCTTT	CASSIGSRMNTEAFF
TRBV13	TRBJ2-3	NA	NA	TGTGCCAGCAGCTTAGTGCGGAAAACCACAGATACGCAGTATTTT	CASSLVRKTTDTQYF
TRBV2	TRBJ1-4	TRBD1	NA	TGTGCCACCGCAGACAGGGGATATGAAAAACTGTTTTTT	CATADRGYEKLFF
TRBV4-2	TRBJ1-5	NA	once	TGTGCCAGCAGCGCCCGGTCAGGGGATCAGCCCCAGCATTTT	CASSARSGDQPQHF
TRBV7-2	TRBJ2-2	NA	NA	TGTGCCAGCAGCTTCGGCGGGGAGCTGTTTTTT	CASSFGGELFF
TRBV9	TRBJ2-6	TRBD1	NA	TGTGCCAGCAGCGCAGGACAGGCCCGGGTCCTGACTTTC	CASSAGQARVLTF
TRBV5-5	TRBJ1-6	TRBD1	NA	TGTGCCAGCAGCTTGGTGGGACAGGGGAGTTCACCCCTCCACTTT	CASSLVGQGSSPLHF
TRBV2	TRBJ1-1	TRBD1	once	TGTGCCAGCAGTGCGCGCCAAGGACAGGGAGAGGAAGCTTTCTTT	CASSARQGQGEEAFF
TRBV7-3	TRBJ2-3	NA	NA	TGTGCCAGCACCCCAAGACCTGGGCTAGCAAGGGGCACAGATACGCAGTATTTT	CASTPRPGLARGTDTQYF
TRBV19	TRBJ1-5	NA	NA	TGTGCCAGTAGTATCAATCTAGGCAATCAGCCCCAGCATTTT	CASSINLGNQPQHF
TRBV5-1	TRBJ1-2	NA	NA	TGCGCCAGCAGCCTTGACTCGGAGGGCTACACCTTC	CASSLDSEGYTF
TRBV19	TRBJ1-1	NA	NA	TGTGCCAGTAGTATAGCATACACTGAAGCTTTCTTT	CASSIAYTEAFF
TRBV4-1	TRBJ2-1	NA	once	TGCGCCAGCAGCCGAGGCACTAGCAGAGACAATGAGCAGTTCTTC	CASSRGTSRDNEQFF
TRBV28	TRBJ2-1	NA	NA	TGTGCCAGCAGTTTCAGTGAAAGCTCCTACAATGAGCAGTTCTTC	CASSFSESSYNEQFF
TRBV11-2	TRBJ1-2	TRBD1	NA	TGTGCCAGCAGCTTCCTCACAGGGGCGGGTAATGGCTACACCTTC	CASSFLTGAGNGYTF
TRBV11-3	TRBJ2-7	TRBD2	NA	TGTGCCAGCAGCAAAACCCTAACTAGCGGGGACTCCTACGAGCAGTACTTC	CASSKTLTSGDSYEQYF
TRBV5-4	TRBJ2-1	TRBD2	NA	TGTGCCAGCAGGGATAGCGGGAGGGCCGGGAGCTCCTACAATGAGCAGTTCTTC	CASRDSGRAGSSYNEQFF
TRBV6-4	TRBJ2-1	TRBD2	few	TGTGCCAGCAGCGTAGCGGGGGGCCTATACAATGAGCAGTTCTTC	CASSVAGGLYNEQFF